Shown below are 29 T cell receptor beta chains from a single sample sequenced in a study of control samples from healthy donors and cancer patients. Repertoires were generated with immunoSEQ multiplex PCR, while TCRdb's copy carries only in-frame clones and drops some. The repertoire has about 140,000 clones, around 90% of them found once; the top ten carry 5.5% to 9%. The material sequenced was blood. These receptors came from a man between 18 and 35 years old in good health.

V and J are TRBV2 and TRBJ2-2; D uncertain. V was pared by 5 bases and J by 1 base, with 11 bases between. This CDR3 has 15 residues. Germline CDR1 reads SNHLY; CDR2 reads FYNNEI. This chain's CDR3 is CASSHSFLNTGELFF. CDR3 in DNA: TGTGCCAGCAGTCACTCCTTCTTGAACACCGGGGAGCTGTTTTTT.

V and J are TRBV6-5 and TRBJ2-1, with D maybe TRBD2 (6 bases). Germline CDR1 and CDR2: MNHEY and SVGAGI. This CDR3 comprises 13 residues. V lost 2 bases and J 6 bases, leaving 8 bases between the germline ends. CDR3 sequence reads: CASSYAGLNEQFF. The CDR3 bases are TGTGCCAGCAGTTACGCGGGGCTCAATGAGCAGTTCTTC.

This chain connects TRBV30 to TRBJ1-6, with D unclear. V was shortened by 5 bases and J by 0 bases, with 8 bases between the two germline ends. CDR3 length: 14 residues. In germline, CDR1 is GTSNPN, CDR2 SVGIG (reference sequence). The CDR3, as DNA: TGTGCCTGGGAGCCCAGCTCCTATAATTCACCCCTCCACTTT. Encoded protein: CAWEPSSYNSPLHF.

The V and J genes are TRBV7-9 and TRBJ1-4; D is undetermined. The V end was cut by 4 bases, the J end by 8 bases, with 11 bases between. The CDR3 has 13 residues. CDR1 is SEHNR, CDR2 FQNEAQ, per germline (reference sequence). The CDR3 sequence: CASSSSGVEKLFF. The CDR3 DNA follows: TGTGCCAGCAGCTCCTCCGGGGTCGAAAAACTGTTTTTT.

This clone was seen a single time. This chain joins TRBV4-1 and TRBJ1-5; 8 bases align to TRBD1. CDR1 and CDR2 (germline): MGHRA, YSYEKL. The CDR3 runs 16 residues. The ends lost 0 bases at V and 3 bases at J; junction bases unmatched: 4. This CDR3 reads CASSQDTGGINQPQHF. The DNA for the CDR3 is TGCGCCAGCAGCCAAGATACAGGGGGGATCAATCAGCCCCAGCATTTT.

The chain has TRBV19 and TRBJ1-6, with TRBD1 as a possible D gene (5 bases). The germline V and J ends were trimmed by 4 bases and 9 bases, with 10 bases remaining between them. The germline gives CDR1 LNHDA, CDR2 SQIVND (reference sequence). The CDR3 consists of 13 residues. CDR3 region: CASSTGLGSPLHF. The CDR3 nucleotides are TGTGCCAGTAGTACAGGGCTGGGTTCACCCCTCCACTTT.

This chain joins TRBV24-1 and TRBJ2-3, with unresolved D. The germline CDR1 and CDR2 sequences are KGHDR and SFDVKD. This CDR3 spans 17 amino acids. V shed 1 base and J shed 0 bases, with 13 bases lying between them. The CDR3 protein is CATSDFWGTPSTDTQYF. The CDR3 nucleotides read TGTGCCACCAGTGATTTTTGGGGAACTCCTAGCACAGATACGCAGTATTTT.

The DNA for the CDR3 is TGTGCCAGCAGCCGACCGGGGGGGTATGGCTACACCTTC. Translated, it gives CASSRPGGYGYTF. V gene TRBV28 combines with J gene TRBJ1-2; weak D call: TRBD1 (5 bases). Germline CDR1 reads MDHEN; CDR2 reads SYDVKM. The CDR3 loop spans 13 amino acids. V lost 6 bases and J lost 5, with 13 bases in between.

The chain combines TRBV9 with TRBJ2-5, with 9 bases lining up with TRBD2. V trimming: 2 bases; J trimming: 5 bases; junction bases outside the gene matches: 4. The germline CDR1 and CDR2 sequences are SGDLS and YYNGEE. The CDR3 is made up of 14 amino acids. Here the CDR3 DNA reads TGTGCCAGCAGCGTCGATGGGACTAGCGAGACCCAGTACTTC. This gives the protein CASSVDGTSETQYF.

The sample holds one count of this clone. The V and J genes are TRBV27 and TRBJ1-3, with D perhaps TRBD1 (6 bases). V was clipped by 6 bases and J by 0 bases, with 24 bases between them. This CDR3 region has 19 residues. The germline V gene encodes CDR1 MNHEY and CDR2 SMNVEV (reference sequence). CDR3 amino acids: CASSSTGGSLLISGNTIYF. The CDR3 nucleotides read TGTGCCAGCAGCTCGACGGGGGGCTCACTACTGATCTCTGGAAACACCATATATTTT.

The chain has TRBV2 and TRBJ2-7, with 11 bases identical to TRBD2. Trimming took 2 bases from V and 3 from J; bases not matched to a gene: 9. The length of the CDR3 is 17 residues. Germline lookup yields CDR1 SNHLY and CDR2 FYNNEI. This CDR3 reads CASSETSGGVLGYEQYF. Written as DNA, the CDR3 is TGTGCCAGCAGTGAAACTAGCGGGGGCGTATTGGGCTACGAGCAGTACTTC.

The chain combines TRBV6-1 with TRBJ2-7, with D perhaps assigned TRBD1 or TRBD2 (5 bases each). The CDR3 extends over 17 amino acids. Germline V gives CDR1 MNHNS, CDR2 SASEGT. Trimming shortened V by 3 bases and J by 5 bases, and 23 bases separated the two germline ends. The CDR3 spells CASSDVGRGIFFDEQYF. The CDR3 DNA is TGTGCCAGCAGTGATGTCGGACGGGGCATCTTTTTTGACGAGCAGTACTTC.

This chain connects TRBV19 to TRBJ1-1, with a possible D match to TRBD1 (5 bases). Trimming pared 6 bases from V and 1 base from J, leaving 9 bases between. Per germline, CDR1 LNHDA and CDR2 SQIVND (reference sequence). This CDR3 is 13 amino acids long. The CDR3 bases are TGTGCCAGTAGACAGGATCGGAACACTGAAGCTTTCTTT. Residues: CASRQDRNTEAFF.

The V gene is TRBV6-9, the J gene TRBJ1-5, with D possibly being TRBD1 (5 bases). Germline values: CDR1 MNHGY, CDR2 SVAAGI. The CDR3 totals 16 residues. The germline V and J ends were trimmed by 4 bases and 3 bases, with 16 bases remaining between them. This chain's CDR3 is CASSSARGMANQPQHF. DNA of the CDR3: TGTGCCAGCAGTTCCGCGAGGGGTATGGCCAATCAGCCCCAGCATTTT.

The chain has TRBV5-6 and TRBJ2-7; no definite D call. The CDR3 extends over 13 amino acids. Germline assignment: CDR1 SGHDT and CDR2 YYEEEE. The V end lost 0 bases, the J end lost 6 bases, and 10 bases lay between the germline ends. CDR3 in DNA: TGTGCCAGCAGCTTGGATTGGGTGGCCGAGCAGTACTTC. Translating gives CASSLDWVAEQYF. The variable domain in full, with the rest retrieved from reference TRBV5-6 and TRBJ2-7, is DAGVTQSPTHLIKTRGQQVTLRCSPKSGHDTVSWYQQALGQGPQFIFQYYEEEERQRGNFPDRFSGHQFPNYSSELNVNALLLGDSALYLCASSLDWVAEQYFGPGTRLTVT.

This chain uses TRBV18 with TRBJ2-3; D is unclear. CDR1 is KGHSH and CDR2 is LQKENI in the germline V gene. CDR3 size: 14 residues. The V end lost 2 bases, the J end lost 0 bases, and 6 bases lay between the germline ends. In DNA form, the CDR3 reads TGTGCCAGCTCACCAAGCTATAGCACAGATACGCAGTATTTT. It encodes CASSPSYSTDTQYF.

The CDR3 nucleotides are TGTGCCACCGAGGACGGATTCTCCTACGAGCAGTACTTC. It yields the protein CATEDGFSYEQYF. This sequence joins TRBV24-1 and TRBJ2-7; no definite D call. Germline CDR1 KGHDR, CDR2 SFDVKD. The CDR3 runs to 13 residues. The ends were cut back, 9 bases at V and 0 bases at J, with 11 bases in the middle.

This chain links TRBV6-5 with TRBJ2-5, with D unclear. Germline assignment: CDR1 MNHEY and CDR2 SVGAGI. This CDR3 has 11 residues. V shed 10 bases and J shed 5 bases, with 11 bases lying between them. CDR3 in DNA: TGTGCCACCGGAGATGGGGAGACCCAGTACTTC. The encoded protein is CATGDGETQYF.

This clone has more than one count but fewer than ten. This sequence joins TRBV7-9 and TRBJ2-2; possible D gene TRBD1, 6 bases. The CDR3 covers 15 residues. The germline CDR1 and CDR2 sequences are SEHNR and FQNEAQ (reference sequence). V lost 10 bases and J 3 bases, leaving 18 bases between the germline ends. DNA of the CDR3: TGTGCCACCACGGGGTCTGGGGGCCACACCGGGGAGCTGTTTTTT. Encoded protein: CATTGSGGHTGELFF.

The chain recombines TRBV10-2 with TRBJ1-4; TRBD1 is a possible D gene (5 bases). V shed 4 bases and J shed 8 bases, with 14 bases lying between them. Germline V CDR1 and CDR2: WSHSY, SAAADI. The CDR3 consists of 14 residues. CDR3 region: CASSGLSSGEKLFF. The CDR3 nucleotides are TGCGCCAGCAGTGGGCTAAGCTCAGGGGAAAAACTGTTTTTT.

The chain joins TRBV6-4 to TRBJ2-3; 13 nucleotides agree with TRBD2. V shed 0 bases, J shed 1 base, and the junction held 1 base outside the gene matches. The length of the CDR3 is 17 residues. Germline CDR1 reads MRHNA; CDR2 reads SNTAGT. The CDR3 here is CASSDSTSGGGTDTQYF. In DNA, the CDR3 is TGTGCCAGCAGTGACTCTACTAGCGGGGGGGGCACAGATACGCAGTATTTT.

This clone was picked up one time. The J gene is TRBJ2-4, the V gene TRBV5-6; perhaps TRBD1 as D (5 bases). Germline loops: CDR1 SGHDT, CDR2 YYEEEE. This CDR3 has 18 amino acids. V lost 3 bases, J lost 0 bases, and 19 bases lay in between. The CDR3 DNA is TGTGCCAGCAGCTCTAACCGAGGCAGGGTACTAGCCAAAAACATTCAGTACTTC. It specifies CASSSNRGRVLAKNIQYF.

The chain joins TRBV29-1 to TRBJ2-7; 8 bases map to TRBD2. CDR3 size: 15 residues. With 4 bases clipped from V and 3 bases from J, the junction kept 11 bases outside the gene matches. In germline, CDR1 is SQVTM, CDR2 ANQGSEA. This CDR3 reads CSVARGRLAGYEQYF. The CDR3 bases are TGCAGCGTTGCTCGGGGTAGGCTAGCGGGCTACGAGCAGTACTTC.

The chain combines TRBV5-6 with TRBJ1-2, with TRBD1 as a possible D gene (5 bases). This CDR3 comprises 12 residues. The germline V gene encodes CDR1 SGHDT and CDR2 YYEEEE. V shed 6 bases and J shed 4 bases, with 10 bases lying between them. The CDR3 sequence: CASTRGVYGYTF. The CDR3 region has the DNA TGTGCCAGCACCCGAGGGGTCTATGGCTACACCTTC.

The V call is TRBV5-1, the J call TRBJ2-7; 9 bases match TRBD1. Trimming removed 4 bases from V and 4 bases from J; junction bases left unmatched: 6. Germline loops: CDR1 SGHRS, CDR2 YFSETQ. The CDR3 runs 14 residues. CDR3 amino acids: CASSIGTGIYEQYF. The CDR3 coding sequence is TGCGCCAGCAGCATAGGGACAGGGATTTACGAGCAGTACTTC.

The chain links TRBV7-2 to TRBJ2-5; 13 bases fit TRBD2. The CDR3 is 16 amino acids. Germline V gene lookup returns CDR1 SGHTA and CDR2 FQGNSA. V lost 1 base, J lost 5 bases, and 4 bases stayed unmatched. CDR3 sequence reads: CASSLGPLAGGETQYF. The DNA for the CDR3 is TGTGCCAGCAGCTTAGGCCCACTAGCGGGGGGGGAGACCCAGTACTTC.

This clone was seen just once. The gene calls are TRBV10-3 and TRBJ1-5, with 9 bases matching TRBD1. The CDR3 is made up of 14 amino acids. The V and J ends lost 8 bases and 6 bases, in that order; junction bases with no gene match: 8. Per the germline V gene, CDR1 is ENHRY and CDR2 is SYGVKD. CDR3 DNA sequence: TGTGCCATCGCGGACAGGGGAAAGGGTCAGCCCCAGCATTTT. Amino acid sequence: CAIADRGKGQPQHF.

The chain carries TRBV6-6 and TRBJ1-4; no firm D call. The V end was cut by 6 bases, the J end by 12 bases, with 14 bases between. Germline CDR1 reads MNHNY; CDR2 reads SVGAGI (reference sequence). CDR3 length equals 12 residues. CDR3 residues: CASSSGSLELFF. CDR3 nucleotides: TGTGCCAGCAGCTCCGGGAGTCTGGAACTGTTTTTT.

This sequence joins TRBV7-2 and TRBJ2-3; TRBD1 or TRBD2 may be the D gene (6 bases each). The germline V gene encodes CDR1 SGHTA and CDR2 FQGNSA. V was shortened by 1 base and J by 0 bases, with 11 bases between the two germline ends. There are 16 residues in the CDR3. This CDR3 is CASSLVGGLSTDTQYF. CDR3 sequence (DNA): TGTGCCAGCAGCTTAGTGGGGGGCCTAAGCACAGATACGCAGTATTTT.